The 32 T cell receptor beta chains below were found in one sample sequenced in a study of cytomegalovirus exposure and HLA in healthy donors. The study ran its PCR with 60 Vbeta and 13 Jbeta primers. Produced via immunoSEQ multiplex PCR; TCRdb's table is partial and in-frame only. Counted here are some 150,000 clones, approximately 84% occurring once; the ten biggest clones make up about 1.5%. Sequencing was done on a sample of PBMCs. These receptors all come from a man aged 25 to 40 in good health and CMV-seropositive.

This clone was counted a single time. The J gene is TRBJ2-1, the V gene TRBV10-2; D may be TRBD2 (7 bases). The CDR3 has 15 residues. CDR1 is WSHSY and CDR2 is SAAADI in the germline V gene. Between the trimmed V and J ends, which lost 2 bases and 7 bases, there was a span of 15 bases. DNA of the CDR3: TGCGCCAGCAGTGAGAACGGGGGGCTGGGGAATGAGCAGTTCTTC. Amino acids: CASSENGGLGNEQFF.

The rearrangement joins TRBV19 to TRBJ2-7; 8 positions match TRBD1. With V trimmed by 3 bases and J by 2 bases, 12 bases remained unmatched. Germline V gene sequence: CDR1 LNHDA, CDR2 SQIVND (reference sequence). The CDR3 covers 17 residues. The CDR3, as DNA: TGTGCCAGTAGTATCCTCTCCGGGACAGGCGCTCCCTACGAGCAGTACTTC. It encodes CASSILSGTGAPYEQYF.

The CDR3 here is CASSIRQGAQPQHF. The CDR3 nucleotides are TGTGCCAGTAGTATCCGACAGGGGGCTCAGCCCCAGCATTTT. The chain employs TRBV19 and TRBJ1-5; 10 positions match TRBD1. V shed 3 bases, J shed 6 bases, and the junction held 2 bases outside the gene matches. The CDR3 contains 14 residues. Germline V CDR1 and CDR2: LNHDA, SQIVND (reference sequence).

V is TRBV7-8 and J is TRBJ2-3; no definite D call. Deletions cut 6 bases from V and 6 bases from J, with 10 bases between. CDR3 length equals 12 residues. Germline CDR1 reads SGHVS; CDR2 reads FQNEAQ. The CDR3 reads CASSRVRDTQYF. The CDR3 bases are TGTGCCAGCAGTCGGGTTCGGGATACGCAGTATTTT.

The chain is built from TRBV14 and TRBJ2-1; TRBD1 agrees at 7 bases. The CDR3 has 15 amino acids. V was clipped by 4 bases and J by 1 base; unmatched bases: 4. The germline V gene encodes CDR1 SGHDN and CDR2 FVKESK. The CDR3 coding sequence is TGTGCCAGCAGCCCTAGGGGGCTATCCTACAATGAGCAGTTCTTC. Its protein product is CASSPRGLSYNEQFF.

In this sample, this clone turned up a few times. This chain uses TRBV2 with TRBJ1-1; D gene uncertain. V was cut by 7 bases and J by 2 bases, with 11 bases left in between. The CDR3 has 13 amino acids. Germline values: CDR1 SNHLY, CDR2 FYNNEI. This CDR3 is CASTQESNTEAFF. The DNA of the CDR3 is TGTGCCAGCACCCAAGAGTCAAACACTGAAGCTTTCTTT.

The J gene is TRBJ2-7, the V gene TRBV5-1, with 12 bases identical to TRBD2. This CDR3 is 19 amino acids long. Germline V CDR1 and CDR2: SGHRS, YFSETQ. V shed 0 bases and J 4 bases; nucleotides not matched to a gene: 14. The CDR3 DNA reads TGCGCCAGCAGCTTGGATCTATCTAGCGGGGGGGCCGCCTTGTACGAGCAGTACTTC. Its translation: CASSLDLSSGGAALYEQYF.

The chain uses TRBV6-5 and TRBJ1-2; 11 bases map to TRBD1. Losses at the gene ends were 7 bases for V and 7 bases for J; bases not matched to a gene: 8. The CDR3 runs 14 residues. Germline CDR1 MNHEY, CDR2 SVGAGI. CDR3 nucleotide sequence: TGTGCCAGCAAAATCGGACAGGGGGCAGGTGGCTACACCTTC. This translates into CASKIGQGAGGYTF.

The chain joins TRBV5-1 to TRBJ2-1, with 13 positions matching TRBD2. Germline trimming cut 1 base from V and 2 bases from J; bases unmatched to any gene: 3. The CDR3 extends over 17 amino acids. Germline V CDR1 and CDR2: SGHRS, YFSETQ. The CDR3 reads CASSLTSGRATYNEQFF. CDR3 in DNA: TGCGCCAGCAGCTTGACTAGCGGGAGGGCCACCTACAATGAGCAGTTCTTC.

The V call is TRBV6-5, the J call TRBJ1-3; D may be TRBD1 (6 bases). Germline V gives CDR1 MNHEY, CDR2 SVGAGI. The CDR3 contains 14 residues. V lost 4 bases and J lost 6, with 13 bases in between. The CDR3 DNA follows: TGTGCCAGCAGTTCGACCGGGGGGGCAAACACCATATATTTT. Protein product: CASSSTGGANTIYF.

The J gene is TRBJ2-1, the V gene TRBV10-3; the match to TRBD2 covers 8 bases. This CDR3 contains 16 residues. Germline-derived CDR1 and CDR2 are ENHRY and SYGVKD. J lost 5 bases, V lost 6 bases, and 12 bases had no gene match. The DNA of the CDR3 is TGTGCCATCAGCACAATAAGCGGGAGAAGGAACAATGAGCAGTTCTTC. This codes for CAISTISGRRNNEQFF.

V is TRBV7-8 and J is TRBJ2-3, with D perhaps matching TRBD1 (6 bases). Germline CDR1 and CDR2: SGHVS and FQNEAQ. The CDR3 contains 15 residues. Between the trimmed V and J ends, which lost 4 bases and 2 bases, there was a span of 13 bases. CDR3 nucleotides: TGTGCCAGCAGCTCCCAGGGGCAGAACACAGATACGCAGTATTTT. This encodes CASSSQGQNTDTQYF. Supplemented by reference TRBV7-8 and TRBJ2-3, the full variable domain reads GAGVSQSPRYKVAKRGQDVALRCDPISGHVSLFWYQQALGQGPEFLTYFQNEAQLDKSGLPSDRFFAERPEGSVSTLKIQRTQQEDSAVYLCASSSQGQNTDTQYFGPGTRLTVL.

The chain employs TRBV6-5 and TRBJ1-5; D is unclear. CDR3 length: 15 residues. V lost 6 bases to trimming and J lost 0 bases, with 12 bases between them. Germline V lookup: CDR1 MNHEY, CDR2 SVGAGI. DNA of the CDR3: TGTGCCAGCAGCCCCAGTGGTATTAGCAATCAGCCCCAGCATTTT. This sequence encodes CASSPSGISNQPQHF.

This sequence joins TRBV9 and TRBJ2-1; 10 positions match TRBD1. Trimming removed 2 bases from V and 5 bases from J; junction bases left unmatched: 10. Germline values: CDR1 SGDLS, CDR2 YYNGEE. This CDR3 comprises 17 residues. The CDR3: CASSVISGTGVDNEQFF. CDR3 nucleotide sequence: TGTGCCAGCAGCGTCATATCAGGGACAGGGGTCGACAATGAGCAGTTCTTC.

This rearrangement joins TRBV18 to TRBJ2-3; D remains unclear. The germline V gene encodes CDR1 KGHSH and CDR2 LQKENI. V lost 3 bases to trimming and J lost 1 base, with 8 bases between them. The CDR3 spans 14 residues. For the CDR3, the DNA is TGTGCCAGCTCACCTAGAGTAGGCACAGATACGCAGTATTTT. The encoded protein is CASSPRVGTDTQYF.

The chain has TRBV11-2 and TRBJ2-7, with TRBD1 matching over 9 bases. The CDR3 contains 15 residues. The germline gives CDR1 SGHAT, CDR2 FQNNGV. V gave up 1 base and J gave up 7 bases; unmatched junction bases: 8. In nucleotides, the CDR3 is TGTGCCAGCAGCTTAGGGGGGACAGGGTATGGGGAGCAGTACTTC. Protein sequence: CASSLGGTGYGEQYF.

The rearrangement links TRBV30 to TRBJ2-5; 10 bases agree with TRBD2. The CDR3 has 17 amino acids. V dropped 1 base and J dropped 5; count of bases not matched to a gene: 13. Germline V gene data show CDR1 as GTSNPN and CDR2 as SVGIG (reference sequence). Here the CDR3 DNA reads TGTGCCTGGAGTGAGGCCTGGCTAGCGGGGGTTGGGGAGACCCAGTACTTC. Its translation: CAWSEAWLAGVGETQYF.

This chain connects TRBV18 to TRBJ2-7; 9 bases agree with TRBD1. V trimming: 1 base; J trimming: 6 bases; junction bases outside the gene matches: 1. This CDR3 contains 13 residues. Per germline, CDR1 KGHSH and CDR2 LQKENI. CDR3 sequence: CASSPLDRGEQYF. CDR3 nucleotides: TGTGCCAGCTCACCACTGGACAGGGGCGAGCAGTACTTC.

The chain combines TRBV28 with TRBJ2-5; 9 nucleotides line up with TRBD2. Looked up from germline, CDR1 is MDHEN and CDR2 is SYDVKM. Trimming cost V 11 bases and J 7 bases; bases outside gene matches: 14. The CDR3 is 14 residues long. CDR3 protein: CASARAGGLVTQYF. The CDR3 DNA reads TGTGCCTCCGCTCGGGCGGGGGGGCTTGTGACCCAGTACTTC.

The genes are TRBV9 and TRBJ2-2; 8 bases map to TRBD1. Germline V gene lookup returns CDR1 SGDLS and CDR2 YYNGEE. This CDR3 is built from 16 residues. J gave up 5 bases and V 1 base, and 7 bases lay outside the gene matches. CDR3 in DNA: TGTGCCAGCAGCGTAATGCAGGGGGCGCGAACCGGGGAGCTGTTTTTT. It specifies CASSVMQGARTGELFF.

The J gene is TRBJ1-1, the V gene TRBV2; 8 bases match TRBD1. Trimming removed 6 bases from V and 5 bases from J; junction bases left unmatched: 14. Germline V gene lookup returns CDR1 SNHLY and CDR2 FYNNEI. CDR3 length equals 16 residues. The DNA for the CDR3 is TGTGCCAGCAGCGATCCCTCACAGGGGGAGGAGACTGAAGCTTTCTTT. It translates to CASSDPSQGEETEAFF.

With regard to this clone: Other DNA sequences in the same sample also yield this CDR3. V and J are TRBV5-4 and TRBJ2-3, with TRBD2 identical over 7 bases. Germline CDR1 is SGHNT and CDR2 is YYREEE (reference sequence). The V gene end was trimmed by 0 bases and the J gene end by 1 base; junction bases not matched to a gene: 5. The CDR3 is 16 amino acids. CDR3: CASSLGGGSGTDTQYF. CDR3 sequence (DNA): TGTGCCAGCAGCTTGGGGGGGGGATCGGGCACAGATACGCAGTATTTT. Using reference TRBV5-4 and TRBJ2-3 for the parts outside the CDR3, the full variable domain is ETGVTQSPTHLIKTRGQQVTLRCSSQSGHNTVSWYQQALGQGPQFIFQYYREEENGRGNFPPRFSGLQFPNYSSELNVNALELDDSALYLCASSLGGGSGTDTQYFGPGTRLTVL.

The chain links TRBV2 to TRBJ1-4, with D unclear. Trimming left V 5 bases short and J 4 bases short, with 5 bases between. Germline CDR1 and CDR2: SNHLY and FYNNEI. This CDR3 has 12 residues. The CDR3 DNA follows: TGTGCCAGCAGTCTTAATAATGAAAAACTGTTTTTT. It yields the protein CASSLNNEKLFF.

The CDR3 sequence: CASSMSGGWAGANVLTF. The CDR3 DNA reads as TGTGCCAGTAGTATGTCAGGGGGTTGGGCTGGGGCCAACGTCCTGACTTTC. The chain links TRBV19 to TRBJ2-6; 7 bases fit TRBD1. Germline V gene sequence: CDR1 LNHDA, CDR2 SQIVND (reference sequence). V trimming: 3 bases; J trimming: 2 bases; junction bases outside the gene matches: 7. This CDR3 comprises 17 residues.

The rearrangement links TRBV6-5 to TRBJ2-7; possible D gene TRBD1, 6 bases. V was shortened by 5 bases and J by 3 bases, with 11 bases between the two germline ends. The germline gives CDR1 MNHEY, CDR2 SVGAGI. The CDR3 extends over 13 amino acids. The CDR3 sequence: CASSATGFYEQYF. As DNA, the CDR3 is TGTGCCAGCAGTGCTACAGGGTTCTACGAGCAGTACTTC.

The count of this clone is one. The chain carries TRBV14 and TRBJ2-7; 9 bases align to TRBD2. Germline values: CDR1 SGHDN, CDR2 FVKESK. The J segment lost 0 bases and the V segment lost 1 base, leaving 7 bases of the junction unmatched. The CDR3 contains 17 residues. The CDR3, as DNA: TGTGCCAGCAGCCAAGCATTAGCGGGGGCTAGCTCCTACGAGCAGTACTTC. Translating it yields CASSQALAGASSYEQYF. The entire variable domain, with the rest obtained from reference TRBV14 and TRBJ2-7, is as follows: EAGVTQFPSHSVIEKGQTVTLRCDPISGHDNLYWYRRVMGKEIKFLLHFVKESKQDESGMPNNRFLAERTGGTYSTLKVQPAELEDSGVYFCASSQALAGASSYEQYFGPGTRLTVT.

This chain connects TRBV11-2 to TRBJ2-3; 9 bases are a match to TRBD2. The CDR3 totals 16 residues. Germline V gene data show CDR1 as SGHAT and CDR2 as FQNNGV. V shed 5 bases and J 0 bases; nucleotides not matched to a gene: 6. The CDR3 coding sequence is TGTGCCAGCAGCGCGACGCGGGGGGGGAGCACAGATACGCAGTATTTT. Protein: CASSATRGGSTDTQYF.

The V call is TRBV28, the J call TRBJ1-5; TRBD1 agrees at 10 bases. CDR3 size: 16 residues. After removal of 7 bases from V and 6 bases from J, the junction contained 12 bases not matched to a gene. CDR1 is MDHEN and CDR2 is SYDVKM in the germline V gene. CDR3 DNA: TGTGCCAGCACCTCTTCCGGGACAGGGGATTCTCAGCCCCAGCATTTT. This gives the protein CASTSSGTGDSQPQHF.

Only one count was recorded for this clone. This chain connects TRBV7-9 to TRBJ2-5; 7 bases match TRBD1. The CDR3 loop spans 15 amino acids. The ends lost 5 bases at V and 4 bases at J; junction bases unmatched: 10. Germline CDR1 SEHNR, CDR2 FQNEAQ (reference sequence). The CDR3 region is CASSQTGVVGETQYF. The CDR3 DNA reads TGTGCCAGCAGCCAAACAGGGGTCGTAGGAGAGACCCAGTACTTC. Combining the CDR3 with reference TRBV7-9 and TRBJ2-5 gives the whole variable domain DTGVSQNPRHKITKRGQNVTFRCDPISEHNRLYWYRQTLGQGPEFLTYFQNEAQLEKSRLLSDRFSAERPKGSFSTLEIQRTEQGDSAMYLCASSQTGVVGETQYFGPGTRLLVL.

This clone was counted only a few times. The rearrangement uses TRBV5-1 and TRBJ2-7; 7 bases agree with TRBD1. The germline V gene encodes CDR1 SGHRS and CDR2 YFSETQ. CDR3 length: 14 residues. The V segment lost 4 bases and the J segment 1 base; nucleotides outside the gene matches: 5. The CDR3 coding sequence is TGCGCCAGCAGCCCAACAGGGGAGTCCTACGAGCAGTACTTC. Its translation is CASSPTGESYEQYF.

The chain joins TRBV9 to TRBJ2-1, with 9 bases fitting TRBD2. V lost 0 bases and J lost 2; bases outside the gene matches: 3. This CDR3 is built from 16 residues. The germline gives CDR1 SGDLS, CDR2 YYNGEE. CDR3 amino acids: CASSVEGGGAYNEQFF. CDR3 sequence (DNA): TGTGCCAGCAGCGTAGAGGGCGGGGGGGCCTACAATGAGCAGTTCTTC. Based on the CDR3 plus reference TRBV9 and TRBJ2-1, the full variable domain is DSGVTQTPKHLITATGQRVTLRCSPRSGDLSVYWYQQSLDQGLQFLIQYYNGEERAKGNILERFSAQQFPDLHSELNLSSLELGDSALYFCASSVEGGGAYNEQFFGPGTRLTVL.

The V gene is TRBV6-6, the J gene TRBJ2-1; 11 bases line up with TRBD2. The germline V gene encodes CDR1 MNHNY and CDR2 SVGAGI (reference sequence). This CDR3 comprises 14 residues. The V and J ends lost 5 bases and 7 bases, in that order; junction bases with no gene match: 4. CDR3 amino acids: CASSTSGSRNEQFF. CDR3 in DNA: TGTGCCAGCAGTACTAGCGGGAGTAGGAATGAGCAGTTCTTC.